The following is a TCR beta chain sequence with its context. There is no known antigen for this receptor. Nothing much larger sits one base from this clone, and base qualities are not available. Participants in the prospective study were aged roughly 18 to 100 years, lived in over 20 United States geographic areas, and enrolled through a virtual design. Cohort assignment in the prospective study relied on participant-reported clinical history from a screening survey and a study questionnaire. Recovered participants in ImmuneRACE Cohort 3 were defined as having two consecutive negative NP/OP PCR tests, clearance from a healthcare professional, or resolution of symptoms. In the prospective study, mobile phlebotomists collected whole blood, serum and a nasopharyngeal or oropharyngeal swab from each participant. Prospective study participants could optionally give additional blood draws and questionnaires over an approximately two-month period. Before DNA extraction, blood samples from the prospective study were shipped at room temperature or frozen.

TCRbeta CDR3 regions were amplified from genomic DNA using the immunoSEQ Assay, a bias-controlled multiplex PCR. Processing in the source paper ran as follows. Within the assay, amplification of reference gene primers was used to estimate how many nucleated cells each sample contained. To quantify the absolute abundance of each unique TCRbeta CDR3 rearrangement, sequence reads were collapsed and filtered. For each sample, productive Simpson clonality was calculated by taking the square root of Simpson's diversity index across productive rearrangements. In its TCRdb copy, this immuneACCESS table keeps in-frame sequences only and misses some clones. Where compared with another copy, unresolved V genes explain less than half of these, and the others have no known cause. The V and J calls and clone size were taken over from that table, and D and trimming were inferred from the DNA. In this sample the table shows about 480,000 clones, roughly 90% of which occur a single time. The ten largest clonotypes hold 1.8% of the sample.

V lost 3 bases and J lost 3 bases, and the count of bases not matched to a germline gene is 5. From its cysteine to its phenylalanine, the CDR3 spans 16 amino acids. Left in the record is the CDR3 DNA by itself, 48 bases read in frame from the first base. Taken from the germline V gene, the CDR1 and CDR2 loops are KGHSH and LQKENI. This sample was included in a study of blood T cell repertoires in COVID-19 (dated by TCRdb to 2020 to 2022). Describing the broader study: Collaborator samples came from the United States, Italy and Spain and covered acute and convalescent phases of COVID-19. The dataset comprised deeply sampled blood TCRbeta repertoires from subjects exposed to, actively infected with, or recovered from COVID-19. Sample metadata almost always included a de-identified subject ID, COVID-19 status, age in years and sex. The repertoires were released in a freely available public database intended as a resource for research on the immune response to SARS-CoV-2. The material from the prospective study consisted of cDNA or gDNA derived from T cells, B-cell-depleted T cells, or PBMCs. Samples came from the ongoing ImmuneRACE study (first 160 participants) plus 1,254 subjects from 6 global collaborators. Where available, HLA class I and class II types were taken from metadata supplied by the sample provider and were not determined by assay-based typing.

Paper-wide results and their limitations: The amount of clinical and demographic metadata varied by source and participant and was provided uncurated.

Recombination connected TRBV18 to TRBJ2-3; a stretch of 11 junction bases matches TRBD2. The sequencing sample was made of PBMCs or T cells enriched from blood (not recorded which). The sequence was obtained from a woman in her 40s who had recovered from COVID-19. The CDR3 here reads CASSPGLAGGTDTQYF. The sequenced DNA: TGTGCCAGCTCACCCGGGCTAGCGGGAGGTACAGATACGCAGTATTTT.